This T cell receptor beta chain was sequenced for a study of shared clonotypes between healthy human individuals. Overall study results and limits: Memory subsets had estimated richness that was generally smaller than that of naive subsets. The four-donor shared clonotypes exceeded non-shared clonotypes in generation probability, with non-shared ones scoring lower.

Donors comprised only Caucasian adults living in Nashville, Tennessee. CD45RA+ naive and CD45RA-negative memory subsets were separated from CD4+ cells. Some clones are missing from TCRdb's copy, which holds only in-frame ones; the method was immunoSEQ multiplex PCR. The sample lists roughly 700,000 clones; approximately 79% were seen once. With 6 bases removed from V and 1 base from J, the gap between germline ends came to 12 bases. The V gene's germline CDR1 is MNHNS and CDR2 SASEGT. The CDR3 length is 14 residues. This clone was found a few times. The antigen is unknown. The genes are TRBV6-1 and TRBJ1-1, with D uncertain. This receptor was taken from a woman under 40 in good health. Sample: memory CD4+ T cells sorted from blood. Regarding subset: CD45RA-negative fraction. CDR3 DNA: TGTGCCAGCAGCGAACAGTCGTGGAACACTGAAGCTTTCTTT. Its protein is CASSEQSWNTEAFF.